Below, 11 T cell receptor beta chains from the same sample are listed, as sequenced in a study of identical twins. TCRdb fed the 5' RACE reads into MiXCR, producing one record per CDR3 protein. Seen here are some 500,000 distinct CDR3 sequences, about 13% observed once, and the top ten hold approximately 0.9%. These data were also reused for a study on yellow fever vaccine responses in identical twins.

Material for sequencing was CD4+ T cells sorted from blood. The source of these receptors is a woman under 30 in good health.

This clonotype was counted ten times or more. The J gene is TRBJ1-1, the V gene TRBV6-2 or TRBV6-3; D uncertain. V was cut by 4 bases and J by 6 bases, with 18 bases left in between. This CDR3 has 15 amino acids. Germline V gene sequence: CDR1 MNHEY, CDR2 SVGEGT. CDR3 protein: CASSSPPKGVAEAFF. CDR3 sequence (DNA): TGTGCCAGCAGTTCTCCACCAAAGGGAGTGGCTGAAGCTTTCTTT.

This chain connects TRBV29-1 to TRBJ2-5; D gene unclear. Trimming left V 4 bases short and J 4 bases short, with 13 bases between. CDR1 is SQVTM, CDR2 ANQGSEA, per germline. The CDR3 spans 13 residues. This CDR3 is CSVARTTGETQYF. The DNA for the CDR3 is TGCAGCGTTGCCCGGACGACCGGAGAGACCCAGTACTTC.

The CDR3 here is CASTPPITGELFF. CDR3 nucleotide sequence: TGTGCCAGCACCCCCCCCATTACCGGGGAGCTGTTTTTT. The chain couples TRBV28 to TRBJ2-2, with D unresolved. The CDR3 spans 13 residues. Trimming took off 7 bases at V and 5 bases at J, with 11 bases between the two ends. Per the germline V gene, CDR1 is MDHEN and CDR2 is SYDVKM.

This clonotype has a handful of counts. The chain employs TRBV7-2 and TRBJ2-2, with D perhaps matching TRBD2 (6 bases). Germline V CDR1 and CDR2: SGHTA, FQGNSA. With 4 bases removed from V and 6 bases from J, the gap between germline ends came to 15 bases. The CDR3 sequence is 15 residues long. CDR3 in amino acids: CASSSSPGEAGELFF. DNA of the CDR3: TGTGCCAGCAGCTCCTCGCCGGGGGAGGCCGGGGAGCTGTTTTTT.

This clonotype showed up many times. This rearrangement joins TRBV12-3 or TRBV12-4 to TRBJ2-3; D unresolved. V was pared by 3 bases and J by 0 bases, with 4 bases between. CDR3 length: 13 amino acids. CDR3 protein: CASSFLSTDTQYF. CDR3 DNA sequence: TGTGCCAGCAGTTTCCTTAGCACAGATACGCAGTATTTT.

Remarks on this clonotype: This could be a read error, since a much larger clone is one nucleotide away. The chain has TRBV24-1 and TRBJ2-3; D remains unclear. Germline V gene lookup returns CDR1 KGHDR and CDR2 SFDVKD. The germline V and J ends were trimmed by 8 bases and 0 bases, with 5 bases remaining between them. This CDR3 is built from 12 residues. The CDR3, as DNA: TGTGCCACCAAAGGGAGCACAGATACGCAGTATTTT. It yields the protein CATKGSTDTQYF.

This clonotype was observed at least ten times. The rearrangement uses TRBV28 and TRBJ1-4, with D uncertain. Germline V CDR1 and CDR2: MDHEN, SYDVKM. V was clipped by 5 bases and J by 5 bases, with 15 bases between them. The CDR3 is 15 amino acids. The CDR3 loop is CASSLDAGGNEKLFF. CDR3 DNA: TGTGCCAGCAGTCTGGATGCAGGAGGGAATGAAAAACTGTTTTTT.

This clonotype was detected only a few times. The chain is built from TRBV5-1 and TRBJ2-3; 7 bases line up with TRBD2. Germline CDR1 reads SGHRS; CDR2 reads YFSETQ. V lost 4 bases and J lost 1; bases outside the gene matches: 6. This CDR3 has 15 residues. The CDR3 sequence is CASSGTTRGTDTQYF. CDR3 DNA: TGCGCCAGCAGCGGGACTACTAGGGGCACAGATACGCAGTATTTT.

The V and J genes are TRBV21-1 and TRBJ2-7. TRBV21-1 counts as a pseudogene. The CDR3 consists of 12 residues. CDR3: CASSPQSYEQYF. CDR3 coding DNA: TGTGCCAGCAGCCCCCAGTCCTACGAGCAGTACTTC.

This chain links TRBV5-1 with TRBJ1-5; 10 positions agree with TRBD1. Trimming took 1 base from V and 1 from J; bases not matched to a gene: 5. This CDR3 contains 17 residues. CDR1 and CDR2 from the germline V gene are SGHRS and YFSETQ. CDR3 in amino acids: CASSLLGTGDSNQPQHF. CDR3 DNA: TGCGCCAGCAGCTTGTTGGGGACAGGGGACAGCAATCAGCCCCAGCATTTT.

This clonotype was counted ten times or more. DNA for the CDR3: TGTGCCAGCAGTACTCTACAGCACAACTATGGCTACACCTTC. Protein product: CASSTLQHNYGYTF. V is TRBV28 and J is TRBJ1-2; D is uncertain. This CDR3 has 14 residues. V was clipped by 5 bases and J by 2 bases, with 12 bases between them. Germline-derived CDR1 and CDR2 are MDHEN and SYDVKM.